This T cell receptor beta chain is drawn from a study of shared clonotypes between healthy human individuals. Study observations and caveats: Sharing across four donors was seen in 4% to 6.5% of naive CD4 clonotypes.

Trimming pared 5 bases from V and 11 bases from J, leaving 16 bases between. This CDR3 has 12 residues. Germline CDR1 and CDR2: MDHEN and SYDVKM. Naive CD8 cells comprised CD45RO-negative, CCR7-positively selected cells, excluding terminally differentiated effector memory CD45RA+ cells. Profiled with immunoSEQ multiplex PCR; TCRdb holds only in-frame clones, not every one. The repertoire holds around 2.1 million clones, with more than 85% as singletons. Remarks on this clone: Its antigen is not known.

The sequenced sample was naive CD8+ T cells from PBMCs. This receptor was obtained from a man between 18 and 29 years old in good health. Some clones in this sample may be carry-over from other donors' samples. V gene TRBV28 combines with J gene TRBJ2-7; possibly TRBD1 or TRBD2 for D (6 bases each). This CDR3 reads CASSRGNRVKYF. In DNA, the CDR3 is TGTGCCAGCAGTCGGGGGAACAGGGTGAAGTACTTC.